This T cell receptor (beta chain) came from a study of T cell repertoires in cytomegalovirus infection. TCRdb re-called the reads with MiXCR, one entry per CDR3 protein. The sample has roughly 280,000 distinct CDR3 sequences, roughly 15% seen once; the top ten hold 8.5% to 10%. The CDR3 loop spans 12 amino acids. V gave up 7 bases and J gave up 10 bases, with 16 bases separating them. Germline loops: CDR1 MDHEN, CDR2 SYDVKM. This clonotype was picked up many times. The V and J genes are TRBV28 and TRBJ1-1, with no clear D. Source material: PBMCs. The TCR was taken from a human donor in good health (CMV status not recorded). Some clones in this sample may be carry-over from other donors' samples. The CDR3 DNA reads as TGTGCCAGCACCACAAGGGTTGGCAGAGCTTTCTTT. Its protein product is CASTTRVGRAFF. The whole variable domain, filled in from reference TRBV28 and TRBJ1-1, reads DVKVTQSSRYLVKRTGEKVFLECVQDMDHENMFWYRQDPGLGLRLIYFSYDVKMKEKGDIPEGYSVSREKKERFSLILESASTNQTSMYLCASTTRVGRAFFGQGTRLTVV.